These 26 T cell receptor beta chains were sequenced from one sample in a study of blood T cell repertoires in COVID-19. Produced via immunoSEQ multiplex PCR; TCRdb's table is partial and in-frame only. The sample has roughly 400,000 clones, about 88% seen once. The sequenced sample was PBMCs or T cells enriched from blood (not recorded which). The receptors stem from a woman aged 18-30 years who had been exposed to COVID-19.

The V and J genes are TRBV5-8 and TRBJ1-4, with a weak D call TRBD1 (5 bases). The CDR3 sequence is 16 residues long. In germline, CDR1 is SGHTS, CDR2 YDEGEE. Deletions cut 0 bases from V and 7 bases from J, with 16 bases between. The CDR3 nucleotides are TGTGCCAGCAGCTTGGGCCGACAGCCTTGGAGTGAAAAACTGTTTTTT. Protein: CASSLGRQPWSEKLFF.

This chain connects TRBV7-6 to TRBJ2-7; D is perhaps TRBD1 (6 bases). Trimming stripped 2 bases from V and 3 bases from J, with 8 bases between. The CDR3 has 13 amino acids. Germline V gene lookup returns CDR1 SGHVS and CDR2 FNYEAQ. CDR3 residues: CASSLRDIYEQYF. The CDR3 DNA is TGTGCCAGCAGCTTAAGGGACATCTACGAGCAGTACTTC.

The V call is TRBV19, the J call TRBJ2-7; D may be TRBD1 (6 bases). The V gene's germline CDR1 is LNHDA and CDR2 SQIVND (reference sequence). Trimming took 3 bases from V and 3 from J, leaving 9 bases between them. This CDR3 contains 13 residues. CDR3: CASSIGQNYEQYF. The CDR3 nucleotides read TGTGCCAGTAGTATTGGACAGAACTACGAGCAGTACTTC.

This clone was seen just once. The V gene is TRBV2, the J gene TRBJ2-7; possible D gene TRBD1, 5 bases. V was pared by 5 bases and J by 0 bases, with 17 bases between. Germline-derived CDR1 and CDR2 are SNHLY and FYNNEI. The CDR3 runs 16 residues. The CDR3 sequence: CASSPAVRTPSYEQYF. CDR3 in DNA: TGTGCCAGCAGTCCCGCAGTTAGGACACCCTCCTACGAGCAGTACTTC.

This chain joins TRBV7-2 and TRBJ1-1; D is ambiguous. Germline V gene lookup returns CDR1 SGHTA and CDR2 FQGNSA. This CDR3 is built from 15 residues. Trimming cost V 1 base and J 1 base, with 10 bases left between them. CDR3 sequence (DNA): TGTGCCAGCAGCTTAGTCCGGGTCGGGAACACTGAAGCTTTCTTT. Amino acids: CASSLVRVGNTEAFF.

The chain combines TRBV7-9 with TRBJ2-7; a weak D match, TRBD1 (6 bases). Germline V lookup: CDR1 SEHNR, CDR2 FQNEAQ (reference sequence). The V end was cut by 5 bases, the J end by 5 bases, with 22 bases between. The CDR3 totals 16 residues. DNA of the CDR3: TGTGCCAGCAGCCCCCCTGGGGGCAGACGAAAGAACGAGCAGTACTTC. It yields the protein CASSPPGGRRKNEQYF. The whole variable domain, remainder taken from reference TRBV7-9 and TRBJ2-7, is DTGVSQNPRHKITKRGQNVTFRCDPISEHNRLYWYRQTLGQGPEFLTYFQNEAQLEKSRLLSDRFSAERPKGSFSTLEIQRTEQGDSAMYLCASSPPGGRRKNEQYFGPGTRLTVT.

CDR3 protein: CASSAGQNQPQHF. The CDR3 region has the DNA TGTGCCAGCAGCGCGGGACAGAATCAGCCCCAGCATTTT. The gene calls are TRBV7-2 and TRBJ1-5, with 7 bases that match TRBD1. Germline loops: CDR1 SGHTA, CDR2 FQGNSA. The ends lost 5 bases at V and 4 bases at J; junction bases unmatched: 2. The CDR3 spans 13 residues.

The chain is built from TRBV30 and TRBJ1-5; 8 nucleotides align to TRBD1. Germline-derived CDR1 and CDR2 are GTSNPN and SVGIG (reference sequence). This CDR3 region has 13 residues. J gave up 4 bases and V 1 base, and 0 bases lay outside the gene matches. The CDR3 DNA reads TGTGCCTGGAGTGGACAGGGGAATCAGCCCCAGCATTTT. Amino acids: CAWSGQGNQPQHF.

The rearrangement joins TRBV9 to TRBJ1-4, with a possible D match to TRBD1 (5 bases). From germline, CDR1 is SGDLS and CDR2 YYNGEE. V lost 4 bases and J lost 4, with 14 bases in between. The CDR3 extends over 15 amino acids. The CDR3 bases are TGTGCCAGCAGCCTCGGGGGAGCCCTTAATGAAAAACTGTTTTTT. This codes for CASSLGGALNEKLFF.

The chain links TRBV7-9 to TRBJ1-2; 9 nucleotides line up with TRBD1. The CDR3 totals 16 residues. Trimming cost V 5 bases and J 3 bases; bases outside gene matches: 10. CDR1 and CDR2 from the germline V gene are SEHNR and FQNEAQ (reference sequence). The CDR3, as DNA: TGTGCCAGCAGCCTCCGACAGGGGGTAGGGGACTATGGCTACACCTTC. This gives the protein CASSLRQGVGDYGYTF.

The V gene is TRBV10-3, the J gene TRBJ2-7, with D possibly matching TRBD1 (5 bases). V shed 7 bases and J shed 3 bases, with 25 bases lying between them. Germline CDR1 reads ENHRY; CDR2 reads SYGVKD. CDR3 size: 17 residues. The CDR3 region is CAITIKGWGVVDYEQYF. The CDR3 DNA reads as TGTGCCATCACCATTAAGGGGTGGGGTGTTGTTGACTACGAGCAGTACTTC.

The rearrangement links TRBV6-5 to TRBJ2-5; the D is unclear. CDR3 length equals 13 residues. Germline V lookup: CDR1 MNHEY, CDR2 SVGAGI. V was shortened by 4 bases and J by 1 base, with 7 bases between the two germline ends. The DNA for the CDR3 is TGTGCCAGCAGTTTTGCAGTCCAAGAGACCCAGTACTTC. Amino acid sequence: CASSFAVQETQYF.

Only one count was recorded for this clone. The chain is built from TRBV19 and TRBJ2-2; 12 bases align to TRBD1. The germline V gene encodes CDR1 LNHDA and CDR2 SQIVND (reference sequence). The CDR3 extends over 16 amino acids. Trimming at V came to 3 bases and at J to 6 bases, leaving 5 bases not matched to a gene. CDR3 amino acids: CASSIRRDRGPGELFF. The CDR3, as DNA: TGTGCCAGTAGTATCCGCAGGGACAGGGGGCCCGGGGAGCTGTTTTTT. Variable domain in full (rest from reference TRBV19 and TRBJ2-2): DGGITQSPKYLFRKEGQNVTLSCEQNLNHDAMYWYRQDPGQGLRLIYYSQIVNDFQKGDIAEGYSVSREKKESFPLTVTSAQKNPTAFYLCASSIRRDRGPGELFFGEGSRLTVL.

V gene TRBV2 combines with J gene TRBJ2-5; maybe TRBD2 (7 bases). In germline, CDR1 is SNHLY, CDR2 FYNNEI. Trimming shortened V by 7 bases and J by 3 bases, and 9 bases separated the two germline ends. CDR3 size: 12 residues. CDR3 in amino acids: CASTGGKETQYF. The CDR3 coding sequence is TGTGCCAGCACGGGGGGCAAAGAGACCCAGTACTTC. The variable domain in full, with the rest retrieved from reference TRBV2 and TRBJ2-5, is EPEVTQTPSHQVTQMGQEVILRCVPISNHLYFYWYRQILGQKVEFLVSFYNNEISEKSEIFDDQFSVERPDGSNFTLKIRSTKLEDSAMYFCASTGGKETQYFGPGTRLLVL.

The CDR3 DNA follows: TGTGCCAGCAGCTTAGATTATGGGACAATAAAAAGTTCTGGGGCCAACGTCCTGACTTTC. Amino acids: CASSLDYGTIKSSGANVLTF. V and J are TRBV11-3 and TRBJ2-6; the D gene is possibly TRBD1 (6 bases). The CDR3 is 20 residues long. Germline loops: CDR1 SGHNT, CDR2 YENEEA. V gave up 0 bases and J gave up 1 base, with 19 bases separating them.

The V call is TRBV9, the J call TRBJ1-4; D remains ambiguous. The CDR3 consists of 16 residues. V lost 4 bases and J lost 5, with 18 bases in between. Germline CDR1 reads SGDLS; CDR2 reads YYNGEE. CDR3 nucleotide sequence: TGTGCCAGCAGCCAATCCCCGGGTCTCTCGAATGAAAAACTGTTTTTT. Encoded protein: CASSQSPGLSNEKLFF.

The chain recombines TRBV3-1 (or the pseudogene TRBV3-2) with TRBJ2-7, with 7 bases identical to TRBD2. The CDR3 runs to 15 residues. Losses at the gene ends were 1 base for V and 3 bases for J; bases not matched to a gene: 6. The germline V gene has CDR1 LGHDT and CDR2 YNNKEL (reference sequence). Here the CDR3 reads CASSQVPSGSYEQYF. CDR3 bases: TGTGCCAGCAGCCAAGTCCCTAGCGGAAGCTACGAGCAGTACTTC.

V and J are TRBV5-1 and TRBJ2-3; maybe TRBD2 (5 bases). The CDR3 length is 14 residues. Germline loops: CDR1 SGHRS, CDR2 YFSETQ. V lost 2 bases, J lost 5 bases, and 12 bases lay in between. The CDR3: CASSLSSWVDTQYF. CDR3 nucleotide sequence: TGCGCCAGCAGCTTATCTAGCTGGGTAGATACGCAGTATTTT.

This chain uses TRBV28 with TRBJ1-2, with D possibly being TRBD1 (5 bases). Germline CDR1 is MDHEN and CDR2 is SYDVKM. V was cut by 6 bases and J by 2 bases, with 10 bases left in between. The CDR3 consists of 13 residues. CDR3 sequence: CASRHTGNYGYTF. For the CDR3, the DNA is TGTGCCAGCAGACATACAGGAAACTATGGCTACACCTTC.

In its sample, this clone was seen once. V gene TRBV7-2 combines with J gene TRBJ1-4; 8 bases fit TRBD1. This CDR3 region has 17 residues. Per the germline V gene, CDR1 is SGHTA and CDR2 is FQGNSA. Trimming cost V 5 bases and J 3 bases; bases outside gene matches: 11. This CDR3 reads CASSPVPTGAANEKLFF. CDR3 sequence (DNA): TGTGCCAGCAGCCCGGTCCCGACAGGGGCGGCTAATGAAAAACTGTTTTTT.

The V gene is TRBV3-1 (or the pseudogene TRBV3-2), the J gene TRBJ1-4; TRBD1 aligns across 11 bases. Looked up from germline, CDR1 is LGHDT and CDR2 is YNNKEL (reference sequence). This CDR3 spans 19 amino acids. V shed 6 bases, J shed 4 bases, and the junction held 16 bases outside the gene matches. The CDR3 loop reads CASSPRYSGTGGDNEKLFF. In DNA form, the CDR3 reads TGTGCCAGCAGTCCAAGATATAGCGGGACAGGGGGTGATAATGAAAAACTGTTTTTT.

The chain combines TRBV7-2 with TRBJ2-7, with 9 bases fitting TRBD1. V was pared by 4 bases and J by 3 bases, with 7 bases of the junction left unmatched. Germline V lookup: CDR1 SGHTA, CDR2 FQGNSA. This CDR3 comprises 15 residues. CDR3 amino acids: CASSSQGQGNYEQYF. The DNA for the CDR3 is TGTGCCAGCAGCTCCCAGGGACAGGGCAACTACGAGCAGTACTTC.

This chain connects TRBV11-3 to TRBJ1-1; D remains ambiguous. The V end was cut by 1 base, the J end by 7 bases, with 7 bases between. Germline V lookup: CDR1 SGHNT, CDR2 YENEEA. The CDR3 runs 12 residues. The CDR3 DNA reads as TGTGCCAGCAGCTTAGTGGGAGGTGAAGCTTTCTTT. Translated, it gives CASSLVGGEAFF.

The chain joins TRBV7-9 to TRBJ1-2, with D tentatively TRBD1 (6 bases). From germline, CDR1 is SEHNR and CDR2 FQNEAQ (reference sequence). V lost 3 bases, J lost 6 bases, and 11 bases lay in between. CDR3 length equals 13 residues. CDR3 sequence reads: CASSFGPGDGYTF. The CDR3 nucleotides are TGTGCCAGCAGCTTCGGTCCAGGGGATGGCTACACCTTC.

The V gene is TRBV27, the J gene TRBJ2-7, with 8 nucleotides matching TRBD2. Trimming at V came to 8 bases and at J to 0 bases, leaving 6 bases not matched to a gene. The CDR3 covers 14 residues. Looked up from germline, CDR1 is MNHEY and CDR2 is SMNVEV (reference sequence). Written as DNA, the CDR3 is TGTGCCAGCCTACGACGGGAGGGCTCCTACGAGCAGTACTTC. Its protein is CASLRREGSYEQYF.

The J gene is TRBJ1-4, the V gene TRBV11-2, with TRBD1 identical over 8 bases. The CDR3 sequence is 15 residues long. The J segment lost 8 bases and the V segment lost 5 bases, leaving 10 bases of the junction unmatched. From germline, CDR1 is SGHAT and CDR2 FQNNGV. The CDR3 DNA reads as TGTGCCAGCAGCACCCAGGGGGCGCTACGGGAAAAACTGTTTTTT. It encodes CASSTQGALREKLFF.